This TCR beta chain is from a study of T cell changes during pregnancy in multiple sclerosis. Profiled with immunoSEQ multiplex PCR; TCRdb holds only in-frame clones, not every one. The sample shows about 60,000 clones, 85% to 95% of them seen only once. The material sequenced was peripheral blood, taken in the first trimester of pregnancy. This receptor was obtained from a female donor with multiple sclerosis, enrolled in a pregnancy study.

CDR3 nucleotide sequence: TGCGCCAGCAGCCAAGACAGGGGGCAGGTCGAGCAGTACTTC. Protein: CASSQDRGQVEQYF. The chain has TRBV4-3 and TRBJ2-7, with 8 positions matching TRBD1. From germline, CDR1 is LGHNA and CDR2 YSLEER. The CDR3 contains 14 residues. J was trimmed by 6 bases and V by 0 bases; bases with no gene match: 4.